The entry below gives a single T cell receptor beta chain sequence along with its context. Its cognate antigen is unknown. This sample is part of a study of shared clonotypes between healthy human individuals. As for the study in general: Three CD4 naive, three CD4 memory, two CD8 naive and one CD8 memory plate were used per donor.

The V gene end was trimmed by 4 bases and the J gene end by 7 bases; junction bases not matched to a gene: 9. The CDR3 length is 15 residues. The germline V gene encodes CDR1 MGHRA and CDR2 YSYEKL. Study-wide results and caveats: Even with large depth, rarefaction showed that sorted-subset sequencing was incomplete.

This table comes from immunoSEQ multiplex PCR, and its TCRdb copy is limited to in-frame clones, with some not included. The sample shows approximately 320,000 clones, roughly 70% of them seen only once. Sample: memory CD4+ T cells sorted from blood. Subset specified: CD45RA-negative fraction. The TCR sequence derives from a young man in good health. This chain connects TRBV4-1 to TRBJ1-2; 10 nucleotides match TRBD1. The CDR3 sequence is CASSPNRQGAGGYTF. The CDR3 coding sequence is TGCGCCAGCAGCCCCAATAGACAGGGGGCCGGTGGCTACACCTTC.